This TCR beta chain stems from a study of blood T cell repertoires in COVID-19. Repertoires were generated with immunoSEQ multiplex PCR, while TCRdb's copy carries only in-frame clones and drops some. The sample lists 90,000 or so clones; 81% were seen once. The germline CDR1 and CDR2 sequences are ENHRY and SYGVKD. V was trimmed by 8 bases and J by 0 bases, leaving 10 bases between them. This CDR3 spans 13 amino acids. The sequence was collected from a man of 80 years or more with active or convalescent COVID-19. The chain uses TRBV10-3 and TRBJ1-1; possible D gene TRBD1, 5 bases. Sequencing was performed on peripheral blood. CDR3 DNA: TGTGCCATCGGGAAACAGGTGAACACTGAAGCTTTCTTT. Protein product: CAIGKQVNTEAFF.